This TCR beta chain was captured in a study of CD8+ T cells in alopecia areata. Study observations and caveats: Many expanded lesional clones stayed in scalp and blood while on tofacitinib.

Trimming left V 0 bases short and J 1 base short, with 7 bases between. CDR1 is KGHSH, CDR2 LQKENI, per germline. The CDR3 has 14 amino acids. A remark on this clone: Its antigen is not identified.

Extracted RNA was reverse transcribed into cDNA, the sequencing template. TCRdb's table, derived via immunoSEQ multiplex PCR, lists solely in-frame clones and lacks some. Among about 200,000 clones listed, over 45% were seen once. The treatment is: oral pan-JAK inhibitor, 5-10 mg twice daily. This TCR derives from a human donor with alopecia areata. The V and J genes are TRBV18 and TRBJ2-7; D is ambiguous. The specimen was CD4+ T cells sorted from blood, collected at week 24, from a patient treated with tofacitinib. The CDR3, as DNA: TGTGCCAGCTCACCACCGGTTCAGTCCTACGAGCAGTACTTC. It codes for CASSPPVQSYEQYF. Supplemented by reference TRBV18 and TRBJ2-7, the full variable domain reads NAGVMQNPRHLVRRRGQEARLRCSPMKGHSHVYWYRQLPEEGLKFMVYLQKENIIDESGMPKERFSAEFPKEGPSILRIQQVVRGDSAAYFCASSPPVQSYEQYFGPGTRLTVT.